This T cell receptor (beta chain) originates from a study of T cells after yellow fever vaccination. The length of the CDR3 is 13 residues. CDR1 and CDR2 from the germline V gene are LGHNA and YSLEER. V was shortened by 4 bases and J by 7 bases, with 13 bases between the two germline ends. In making TCR cDNA, 5'RACE template switching added a universal primer site and UMIs to it. TCRdb analysed the 5' RACE reads with MiXCR anew, one entry per CDR3 protein. The table includes hundreds of thousands of distinct CDR3 sequences, roughly 14% detected once. This clonotype was recorded a few times. The TCR originated in a man aged 25 to 45 who received the YFV17D yellow fever vaccine. This material consisted of PBMCs, taken on the day of the yellow fever booster vaccination. This chain links TRBV4-3 with TRBJ2-5; no clear D gene. This CDR3 is CASSPHGLGTQYF. Written as DNA, the CDR3 is TGCGCCAGCAGCCCGCACGGTCTAGGGACCCAGTACTTC.